The 8 T cell receptor beta chains presented below share a single source sample, sequenced in a study of cytomegalovirus exposure and HLA in healthy donors. PCR was performed using 60 Vbeta and 13 Jbeta primers. The table came from immunoSEQ multiplex PCR; TCRdb's copy has only in-frame clones and leaves some out. There are 200,000 to 250,000 clones in the sample; approximately 80% occur only once, and around 4% lies in the top ten. Sample: PBMCs. All receptors come from a male donor in good health and CMV-seronegative.

The rearrangement joins TRBV7-8 to TRBJ2-1, with 7 bases that match TRBD2. The CDR3 is 15 amino acids. V dropped 2 bases and J dropped 2; count of bases not matched to a gene: 3. CDR1 and CDR2 (germline): SGHVS, FQNEAQ. The CDR3 sequence is CASSLPAGTYNEQFF. For the CDR3, the DNA is TGTGCCAGCAGCTTACCAGCGGGAACCTACAATGAGCAGTTCTTC.

The chain links TRBV10-1 to TRBJ2-2, with D possibly matching TRBD1 (6 bases). Per the germline V gene, CDR1 is WNHNN and CDR2 is SYGVQD (reference sequence). The V end lost 5 bases, the J end lost 0 bases, and 10 bases lay between the germline ends. The CDR3 has 15 residues. CDR3 region: CASSSRGANTGELFF. The CDR3, as DNA: TGCGCCAGCAGTTCCAGGGGCGCGAACACCGGGGAGCTGTTTTTT.

The genes are TRBV9 and TRBJ1-5, with a possible D match to TRBD1 (5 bases). The CDR3 runs to 15 residues. V lost 3 bases to trimming and J lost 7 bases, with 17 bases between them. Looked up from germline, CDR1 is SGDLS and CDR2 is YYNGEE. The CDR3 region has the DNA TGTGCCAGCAGCGCCGCGGGGAGCTACAGGCAGCCCCAGCATTTT. Protein sequence: CASSAAGSYRQPQHF.

Written as DNA, the CDR3 is TGCGCCAGCAGCGCGACTGGACTCGAGCAGTACTTC. This translates into CASSATGLEQYF. The chain uses TRBV10-1 and TRBJ2-7, with D perhaps TRBD2 (5 bases). The V and J ends lost 6 bases and 6 bases respectively, with 12 bases between them. Germline values: CDR1 WNHNN, CDR2 SYGVQD (reference sequence). CDR3 length: 12 residues.

This clone was seen a few times. This chain connects TRBV6-6 to TRBJ2-7; 13 positions agree with TRBD2. The CDR3 consists of 15 residues. The junction had 3 bases not matched to a gene; V was cut back by 5 bases and J by 2 bases. Per germline, CDR1 MNHNY and CDR2 SVGAGI (reference sequence). The CDR3 DNA follows: TGTGCCAGCAGTGAGACTAGCGGGGGGACCTACGAGCAGTACTTC. Its translation: CASSETSGGTYEQYF.

V gene TRBV6-4 combines with J gene TRBJ2-1, with TRBD2 matching 11 bases. V lost 11 bases and J lost 6; bases outside the gene matches: 6. This CDR3 spans 13 amino acids. Germline CDR1 and CDR2: MRHNA and SNTAGT. Here the CDR3 reads CAGGLAGGNEQFF. DNA for the CDR3: TGTGCCGGCGGTCTAGCGGGAGGCAATGAGCAGTTCTTC.

The chain is built from TRBV25-1 and TRBJ1-2; unclear D gene. The CDR3 contains 12 residues. The germline V and J ends were trimmed by 5 bases and 1 base, with 5 bases remaining between them. CDR1 is MGHDK, CDR2 SYGVNS, per germline. Written as DNA, the CDR3 is TGTGCCAGCAGTATTAGTAACTATGGCTACACCTTC. Protein product: CASSISNYGYTF.

The chain employs TRBV6-1 and TRBJ2-3, with TRBD2 matching over 13 bases. After removal of 2 bases from V and 4 bases from J, the junction contained 9 bases not matched to a gene. CDR3 size: 18 residues. CDR1 is MNHNS, CDR2 SASEGT, per germline. This CDR3 reads CASSESPLLAGGPDTQYF. The CDR3 nucleotides read TGTGCCAGCAGTGAAAGTCCACTACTAGCGGGAGGGCCAGATACGCAGTATTTT.